A selection of T cell receptor beta chains follows, all from one sample in a study of blood T cell repertoires in COVID-19. Libraries were prepared by immunoSEQ multiplex PCR; TCRdb keeps only in-frame clonotypes and omits some of them. The table lists some 74,000 clones, approximately 93% of them singletons. The specimen sequenced was peripheral blood. The receptors originated from a man aged 50-60 years with COVID-19, enrolled during active disease. Both conserved end residues are part of each CDR3. D genes are given only for firm matches. Rows may omit the clone size; those that give it use once, few, many or a size class.

>TRBJ2-1|TRBD1|TRBV5-6|-
CASSLFTGGWNEQFF
TGTGCCAGCAGCTTATTCACAGGGGGATGGAATGAGCAGTTCTTC
>TRBJ2-3|TRBD1|TRBV6-5|-
CASRPGTATDTQYF
TGTGCCAGCAGACCTGGGACAGCCACAGATACGCAGTATTTT
>TRBJ1-5|-|TRBV7-8|-
CASSRLGGRVDQPQHF
TGTGCCAGCAGCCGTTTAGGAGGTAGGGTTGATCAGCCCCAGCATTTT
>TRBJ1-5|-|TRBV28|few
CASRADSRPDSNQPQHF
TGTGCCAGCAGAGCGGACAGTAGACCGGATAGCAATCAGCCCCAGCATTTT
>TRBJ1-5|-|TRBV15|-
CATSRDRPDSNQPQHF
TGTGCCACCAGCAGAGACAGGCCCGATAGCAATCAGCCCCAGCATTTT
>TRBJ2-5|-|TRBV14|-
CASSQDWPIGQETQYF
TGTGCCAGCAGCCAAGACTGGCCCATCGGGCAAGAGACCCAGTACTTC
>TRBJ1-1|TRBD1|TRBV7-9|once
CASRPGTGSTEAFF
TGTGCCAGCAGACCCGGGACAGGGTCGACTGAAGCTTTCTTT
>TRBJ1-5|-|TRBV19|-
CASSMNRANYQPQHF
TGTGCCAGTAGTATGAACAGGGCAAACTATCAGCCCCAGCATTTT
>TRBJ1-2|-|TRBV5-4|-
CASSLAGFYGYTF
TGTGCCAGCAGCTTAGCAGGATTTTATGGCTACACCTTC
>TRBJ1-2|-|TRBV7-9|-
CASSPNRQAPFYYGYTF
TGTGCCAGCAGCCCTAACCGACAGGCTCCTTTTTACTATGGCTACACCTTC
>TRBJ2-3|TRBD2|TRBV5-6|-
CASSQVEVGRAGADTQYF
TGTGCCAGCAGCCAGGTTGAGGTCGGGAGGGCCGGGGCAGATACGCAGTATTTT
>TRBJ1-2|TRBD1|TRBV7-9|-
CATHTGDYGYTF
TGTGCCACCCACACAGGGGATTACGGCTACACCTTC
>TRBJ2-6|TRBD2|TRBV19|-
CASSTKLAGEIGGANVLTF
TGTGCCAGTAGTACCAAACTAGCGGGAGAAATCGGCGGGGCCAACGTCCTGACTTTC
>TRBJ1-3|TRBD1|TRBV7-2|-
CASSLLSLGQGARNTIYF
TGTGCCAGCAGCTTACTCAGTCTAGGACAGGGGGCTAGAAACACCATATATTTT
>TRBJ2-2|-|TRBV9|-
CASSVEARDGELFF
TGTGCCAGCAGCGTAGAAGCGAGGGACGGGGAGCTGTTTTTT
>TRBJ1-2|-|TRBV18|-
CASSPRDIDYGYTF
TGTGCCAGCTCACCCCGGGACATCGACTATGGCTACACCTTC
>TRBJ1-2|-|TRBV19|-
CASSIAARGNYGYTF
TGTGCCAGTAGTATAGCCGCCCGGGGAAACTATGGCTACACCTTC
>TRBJ2-7|-|TRBV27|-
CASSLLAGVGYEQYF
TGTGCCAGCAGTTTACTCGCAGGGGTAGGCTACGAGCAGTACTTC
>TRBJ1-5|TRBD1|TRBV2|-
CASSDRDRGLQPQHF
TGTGCCAGCAGTGATAGGGACAGGGGGCTTCAGCCCCAGCATTTT
>TRBJ2-5|-|TRBV7-9|-
CASSLGQGETQYF
TGTGCCAGCAGCTTAGGCCAGGGAGAGACCCAGTACTTC
>TRBJ2-7|-|TRBV9|once
CASSVGSSYEQYF
TGTGCCAGCAGCGTAGGCAGCTCCTACGAGCAGTACTTC
>TRBJ1-5|TRBD1|TRBV19|once
CASSPKLTGSNQPQHF
TGTGCCAGTAGTCCAAAATTGACAGGGAGCAATCAGCCCCAGCATTTT
>TRBJ2-1|TRBD2|TRBV9|-
CASSDNPGTSGSRDNEQFF
TGTGCCAGCAGCGACAATCCCGGGACTAGCGGGAGTCGCGACAATGAGCAGTTCTTC
>TRBJ2-3|TRBD2|TRBV25-1|-
CASSAFAGEVDTQYF
TGTGCCAGCAGTGCCTTCGCGGGAGAGGTGGATACGCAGTATTTT
>TRBJ2-3|TRBD2|TRBV18|-
CASSPPVGGRRDTQYF
TGTGCCAGCTCACCACCGGTCGGCGGGAGGAGAGATACGCAGTATTTT
>TRBJ1-3|-|TRBV30|-
CAWATGTGNTIYF
TGTGCCTGGGCAACAGGGACGGGAAACACCATATATTTT
>TRBJ1-6|TRBD1|TRBV7-6|-
CASSQLSGTGRSPLHF
TGTGCCAGCAGCCAACTATCCGGGACAGGGCGATCACCCCTCCACTTT
>TRBJ2-3|TRBD1|TRBV6-2/TRBV6-3|-
CASSYGTGEADTQYF
TGTGCCAGCAGTTACGGGACAGGGGAAGCAGATACGCAGTATTTT
>TRBJ1-1|TRBD1|TRBV7-9|-
CASSGQGYTEAFF
TGTGCCAGCAGCGGACAGGGATACACTGAAGCTTTCTTT
>TRBJ1-2|-|TRBV10-2|-
CASSETGSYGYTF
TGCGCCAGCAGTGAGACAGGGAGCTATGGCTACACCTTC
>TRBJ2-2|TRBD2|TRBV27|few
CASSLASGSIGELFF
TGTGCCAGCAGTTTAGCCAGCGGGAGTATCGGGGAGCTGTTTTTT
>TRBJ1-1|TRBD1|TRBV28|-
CASSPGTGNTEAFF
TGTGCCAGCAGTCCCGGGACAGGGAACACTGAAGCTTTCTTT
>TRBJ2-3|-|TRBV30|-
CAWASSGWTDTQYF
TGTGCCTGGGCCTCTTCAGGTTGGACAGATACGCAGTATTTT
>TRBJ2-3|TRBD1|TRBV25-1|once
CASSAFRDRHPDTQYF
TGTGCCAGCAGTGCCTTTCGGGACAGACATCCAGATACGCAGTATTTT
>TRBJ1-2|TRBD1|TRBV28|-
CASSLTGGAGYGYTF
TGTGCCAGCAGTTTGACAGGGGGCGCGGGGTATGGCTACACCTTC
>TRBJ2-1|-|TRBV14|-
CASSQEVLSPRAEQFF
TGTGCCAGCAGCCAAGAGGTCTTGAGCCCACGCGCTGAGCAGTTCTTC
>TRBJ2-2|TRBD2|TRBV10-1|-
CASSGLAGNTGELFF
TGCGCCAGCAGTGGACTAGCGGGGAACACCGGGGAGCTGTTTTTT
>TRBJ2-6|-|TRBV5-1|-
CASSLVGTGANVLTF
TGCGCCAGCAGCTTGGTGGGCACTGGGGCCAACGTCCTGACTTTC
>TRBJ2-7|TRBD1|TRBV29-1|-
CSVGGGGYEQYF
TGCAGCGTTGGAGGGGGCGGATACGAGCAGTACTTC
>TRBJ2-3|-|TRBV7-9|-
CASSLNLGTDTQYF
TGTGCCAGCAGCTTGAACCTAGGCACAGATACGCAGTATTTT
>TRBJ2-3|TRBD2|TRBV7-9|-
CASSSLTSGSTDTQYF
TGTGCCAGCAGTTCTCTGACTAGCGGGAGTACAGATACGCAGTATTTT
>TRBJ2-3|TRBD2|TRBV5-1|-
CASSLELGGGDTQYF
TGCGCCAGCAGCCTGGAACTGGGGGGAGGGGATACGCAGTATTTT
>TRBJ1-1|-|TRBV9|-
CASSGDPREANTEAFF
TGTGCCAGCAGCGGAGACCCGAGGGAGGCGAACACTGAAGCTTTCTTT
>TRBJ2-2|-|TRBV6-6|-
CASSLLTPNTGELFF
TGTGCCAGCAGTTTACTAACCCCGAACACCGGGGAGCTGTTTTTT
>TRBJ2-1|TRBD1|TRBV11-3|-
CASSLVTGNEQFF
TGTGCCAGCAGCTTAGTGACAGGGAATGAGCAGTTCTTC
>TRBJ2-1|-|TRBV5-6|-
CASTPGSAWGEQFF
TGTGCCAGCACCCCGGGGTCGGCCTGGGGTGAGCAGTTCTTC
>TRBJ2-7|-|TRBV14|-
CASSVSGWSGQYF
TGTGCCAGCAGCGTCTCCGGTTGGAGCGGGCAGTACTTC
>TRBJ2-2|TRBD2|TRBV6-6|-
CASTRRVWGEGTGELFF
TGTGCCAGCACTCGCCGGGTGTGGGGGGAGGGCACCGGGGAGCTGTTTTTT